Shown below are 22 T cell receptor beta chains from a single sample sequenced in a study of memory CD4+ T cells and cytomegalovirus serostatus (dated by TCRdb to the late 2010s). A FACSAria II was used to sort memory CD4+ T cells, defined as single viable CD3+CD4+CD8-CD45RO+ cells. The library came from the immunoSEQ multiplex PCR assay. TCRdb holds this immuneACCESS table with in-frame rearrangements only. Some clones are missing; in checked studies, unresolved V genes explain under half, and the rest has no known cause. The sample profile shows about 80,000 clones; approximately 80% of them were found once. The top ten hold around 0.77% of the sample. What was sequenced was memory CD4+ T cells from blood. The receptors come from an adult in good health and CMV-seronegative.

The chain is built from TRBV29-1 and TRBJ1-1; TRBD1 matches 9 bases. V trimming: 3 bases; J trimming: 5 bases; junction bases outside the gene matches: 4. Looked up from germline, CDR1 is SQVTM and CDR2 is ANQGSEA. The CDR3 covers 13 residues. The DNA for the CDR3 is TGCAGCGTTGATCCGGACAGGGGAACTGAAGCTTTCTTT. It codes for CSVDPDRGTEAFF.

The CDR3: CASFSGDTDTQYF. The CDR3 DNA is TGTGCCAGCTTTAGCGGCGACACAGATACGCAGTATTTT. V usage is TRBV2 and J usage is TRBJ2-3, with D perhaps TRBD2 (6 bases). V lost 8 bases, J lost 2 bases, and 11 bases lay in between. CDR1 and CDR2 (germline): SNHLY, FYNNEI. The CDR3 has 13 residues.

The chain uses TRBV6-1 and TRBJ1-1; D is unresolved. This CDR3 has 12 amino acids. Germline V gene lookup returns CDR1 MNHNS and CDR2 SASEGT. V was clipped by 6 bases and J by 11 bases, with 16 bases between them. CDR3 in amino acids: CASRPGPRMAFF. The CDR3 nucleotides are TGTGCCAGCAGGCCTGGCCCTCGGATGGCTTTCTTT.

This chain uses TRBV28 with TRBJ1-2, with 7 bases lining up with TRBD1. From germline, CDR1 is MDHEN and CDR2 SYDVKM. CDR3 length equals 14 residues. The trim removed 6 bases at V and 8 bases at J, leaving 12 bases unmatched. DNA for the CDR3: TGTGCCAGCAGGCCTGGACAGGAGGCCGGGGGCTACACCTTC. Protein product: CASRPGQEAGGYTF.

The chain is built from TRBV7-2 and TRBJ2-1; 10 bases agree with TRBD1. The J segment lost 7 bases and the V segment lost 5 bases, leaving 8 bases of the junction unmatched. CDR3 length equals 15 residues. The germline V gene encodes CDR1 SGHTA and CDR2 FQGNSA. The CDR3: CASSPRQGAHNEQFF. The DNA of the CDR3 is TGTGCCAGCAGCCCCCGACAGGGGGCGCATAATGAGCAGTTCTTC.

The V and J genes are TRBV19 and TRBJ2-2; 9 positions agree with TRBD1. V lost 6 bases, J lost 8 bases, and 7 bases stayed unmatched. The germline gives CDR1 LNHDA, CDR2 SQIVND (reference sequence). CDR3 size: 14 residues. The CDR3 bases are TGTGCCAGTAGGTCTGGACAGGGGTGGGGGGAGCTGTTTTTT. The encoded protein is CASRSGQGWGELFF.

V is TRBV4-1 and J is TRBJ2-3, with 11 bases matching TRBD2. Trimming took 2 bases from V and 7 from J; bases not matched to a gene: 8. CDR3 size: 16 residues. Germline CDR1 MGHRA, CDR2 YSYEKL. CDR3 region: CASSQPGSGGANTQYF. In DNA form, the CDR3 reads TGCGCCAGCAGCCAACCAGGTAGCGGGGGGGCAAATACGCAGTATTTT.

J is TRBJ2-1 and V is TRBV7-3; D not certain. CDR1 is SGHTA and CDR2 is FQGTGA in the germline V gene. V shed 5 bases and J shed 0 bases, with 17 bases lying between them. The length of the CDR3 is 17 residues. CDR3 nucleotides: TGTGCCAGCAGCCCGAGCCTTCACGCTAGCTCCTACAATGAGCAGTTCTTC. Translated, it gives CASSPSLHASSYNEQFF.

The V call is TRBV5-1, the J call TRBJ2-3, with D tentatively TRBD2 (6 bases). Trimming stripped 3 bases from V and 0 bases from J, with 11 bases between. This CDR3 is built from 15 residues. Looked up from germline, CDR1 is SGHRS and CDR2 is YFSETQ. The CDR3 region has the DNA TGCGCCAGCAGCTACCCGGGACTCAGCACAGATACGCAGTATTTT. Its translation is CASSYPGLSTDTQYF.

The gene calls are TRBV2 and TRBJ1-2; D gene uncertain. The CDR3 sequence is 14 residues long. V dropped 2 bases and J dropped 1 base, with 8 bases sitting between them. In germline, CDR1 is SNHLY, CDR2 FYNNEI. CDR3 protein: CASSERGDNYGYTF. CDR3 nucleotide sequence: TGTGCCAGCAGTGAAAGAGGAGATAACTATGGCTACACCTTC.

Here the CDR3 reads CASREQNTEAFF. CDR3 nucleotides: TGTGCCAGCAGGGAACAGAACACTGAAGCTTTCTTT. The chain recombines TRBV6-6 with TRBJ1-1; D remains ambiguous. This CDR3 has 12 residues. Looked up from germline, CDR1 is MNHNY and CDR2 is SVGAGI (reference sequence). V was trimmed by 6 bases and J by 1 base, leaving 6 bases between them.

This clone came up a few times. V gene TRBV5-1 combines with J gene TRBJ1-2; a weak D match, TRBD1 (5 bases). The CDR3 contains 14 residues. CDR1 and CDR2 (germline): SGHRS, YFSETQ. Trimming removed 2 bases at V and 7 bases at J, with 15 bases between. CDR3 DNA sequence: TGCGCCAGCAGCTTTGGGGGGGGATCTTCTGGCTACACCTTC. Amino acids: CASSFGGGSSGYTF.

This clone was found once. The chain uses TRBV5-1 and TRBJ2-7; 8 bases align to TRBD1. CDR3 length: 14 residues. V dropped 4 bases and J dropped 6; count of bases not matched to a gene: 9. Germline V CDR1 and CDR2: SGHRS, YFSETQ. The CDR3 region is CASSLNPGTGEQYF. DNA of the CDR3: TGCGCCAGCAGCCTAAACCCCGGGACAGGCGAGCAGTACTTC.

The V call is TRBV5-1, the J call TRBJ1-1; 8 positions match TRBD1. The V gene end was trimmed by 1 base and the J gene end by 1 base; junction bases not matched to a gene: 12. The CDR3 has 18 residues. Germline loops: CDR1 SGHRS, CDR2 YFSETQ. CDR3 region: CASSLRAPGQGTNTEAFF. The CDR3 nucleotides are TGCGCCAGCAGCTTGAGGGCCCCTGGACAGGGTACGAACACTGAAGCTTTCTTT.

This clone has only one observation. The rearrangement uses TRBV29-1 and TRBJ2-6; 9 positions agree with TRBD1. With V trimmed by 6 bases and J by 1 base, 7 bases remained unmatched. The CDR3 has 16 amino acids. CDR1 is SQVTM and CDR2 is ANQGSEA in the germline V gene. Here the CDR3 DNA reads TGCAGCGTCCGGGACAGGGAGGAATCTGGGGCCAACGTCCTGACTTTC. Amino acid sequence: CSVRDREESGANVLTF.

V usage is TRBV7-2 and J usage is TRBJ1-5; D not resolved. The CDR3 is 14 residues long. V lost 1 base and J lost 7, with 11 bases in between. Germline CDR1 is SGHTA and CDR2 is FQGNSA. The CDR3 sequence is CASSLDEGSQPQHF. CDR3 DNA: TGTGCCAGCAGCTTAGATGAGGGAAGCCAGCCCCAGCATTTT.

The genes are TRBV19 and TRBJ2-2; tentatively, D is TRBD1 (7 bases). This CDR3 region has 14 residues. The V gene's germline CDR1 is LNHDA and CDR2 SQIVND (reference sequence). Trimming took 3 bases from V and 6 from J, leaving 11 bases between them. CDR3 in DNA: TGTGCCAGTAGTATGGGCAGGGGGGCCGGGGAGCTGTTTTTT. The encoded protein is CASSMGRGAGELFF.

The rearrangement uses TRBV11-2 and TRBJ1-1; no clear D. CDR1 and CDR2 (germline): SGHAT, FQNNGV. V was cut by 4 bases and J by 1 base, with 10 bases left in between. The CDR3 runs 14 residues. DNA of the CDR3: TGTGCCAGCAGCTATGCGACCGAGAACACTGAAGCTTTCTTT. Protein sequence: CASSYATENTEAFF.

The CDR3 DNA sequence: TGTGCCAGCAAGTCTCCGGGAAACACCATATATTTT. This gives the protein CASKSPGNTIYF. J is TRBJ1-3 and V is TRBV9; D unclear. Deletions cut 6 bases from V and 4 bases from J, with 8 bases between. Looked up from germline, CDR1 is SGDLS and CDR2 is YYNGEE. The CDR3 runs 12 residues.

CDR3 region: CASSLEQNTDTQYF. CDR3 nucleotide sequence: TGTGCCAGCAGCTTAGAACAGAACACAGATACGCAGTATTTT. The chain couples TRBV7-2 to TRBJ2-3, with D hard to call. Germline CDR1 is SGHTA and CDR2 is FQGNSA. The CDR3 length is 14 residues. V was trimmed by 1 base and J by 2 bases, leaving 7 bases between them.

This chain connects TRBV2 to TRBJ2-1; 9 nucleotides agree with TRBD1. The trim removed 6 bases at V and 7 bases at J, leaving 4 bases unmatched. The CDR3 consists of 13 residues. Germline V gene data show CDR1 as SNHLY and CDR2 as FYNNEI. CDR3 DNA: TGTGCCAGCAGCGTAGGACAGGGGAATGAGCAGTTCTTC. It codes for CASSVGQGNEQFF. Full variable domain (outside the CDR3, taken from reference TRBV2 and TRBJ2-1): EPEVTQTPSHQVTQMGQEVILRCVPISNHLYFYWYRQILGQKVEFLVSFYNNEISEKSEIFDDQFSVERPDGSNFTLKIRSTKLEDSAMYFCASSVGQGNEQFFGPGTRLTVL.

The rearrangement joins TRBV9 to TRBJ2-5; D might be TRBD1 (7 bases). In germline, CDR1 is SGDLS, CDR2 YYNGEE. Trimming stripped 0 bases from V and 4 bases from J, with 16 bases between. The CDR3 totals 16 residues. The CDR3, as DNA: TGTGCCAGCAGCGTAGAGGGCAGGGGGAGGTCAGAGACCCAGTACTTC. Translated, it gives CASSVEGRGRSETQYF.